This T cell receptor beta chain was found in a study of cytomegalovirus exposure and HLA in healthy donors. Across the whole study: Earlier, 95 million to 140 million unique TCR beta sequences were recovered from about 179 million T cells by an analysis.

General study findings and limits: Most TCR sequences were seen very rarely across donors, but some public TCRs occurred in many.

Per the germline V gene, CDR1 is MGHRA and CDR2 is YSYEKL. The CDR3 is 16 amino acids. The trim removed 1 base at V and 13 bases at J, leaving 13 bases unmatched. Only a few counts were recorded for this clone. The antigen is unknown. The PCR had 60 Vbeta and 13 Jbeta primers. Sequencing used immunoSEQ multiplex PCR; TCRdb keeps in-frame clones, though not all of them. The sample shows about 130,000 clones, approximately 78% of them seen only once. The TCR comes from a human donor in good health. The sequenced sample was PBMCs. The gene calls are TRBV4-1 and TRBJ1-4; 9 bases agree with TRBD1. CDR3: CASSQGIQGAHPVLFF. CDR3 coding DNA: TGCGCCAGCAGCCAAGGTATACAGGGGGCGCATCCCGTACTGTTTTTT.